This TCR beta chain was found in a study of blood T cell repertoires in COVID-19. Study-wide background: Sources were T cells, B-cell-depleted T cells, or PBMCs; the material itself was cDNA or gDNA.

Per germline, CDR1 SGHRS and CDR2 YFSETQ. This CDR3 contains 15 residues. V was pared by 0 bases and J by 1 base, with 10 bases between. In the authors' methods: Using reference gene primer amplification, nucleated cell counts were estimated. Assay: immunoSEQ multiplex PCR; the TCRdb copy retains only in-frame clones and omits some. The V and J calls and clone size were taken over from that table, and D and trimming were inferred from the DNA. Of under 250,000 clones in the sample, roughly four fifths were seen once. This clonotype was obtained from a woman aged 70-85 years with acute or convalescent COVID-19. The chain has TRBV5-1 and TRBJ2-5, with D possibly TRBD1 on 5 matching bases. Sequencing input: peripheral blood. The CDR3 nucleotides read TGCGCCAGCAGCTTGGGGTCGACAGTCCAAGAGACCCAGTACTTC. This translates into CASSLGSTVQETQYF.